A selection of T cell receptor beta chains follows, all from one sample in a study of CD8 T cells in ankylosing spondylitis. TCRdb re-analysed the 5' RACE reads in MiXCR, keeping a single row per CDR3 protein. The repertoire includes around 770,000 distinct CDR3 sequences, around 20% of them detected once, and around a fifth sits in the top ten. The sample taken for sequencing was blood, either unsorted or a sorted T cell fraction (not recorded which). All receptors come from a male donor with ankylosing spondylitis. Each CDR3 is given with its conserved first and last residue. A D gene is named only where the DNA matches it firmly. A clone size is listed for some rows: how often the clone was seen (once, few, many), or a class if it is expanded.

.	.	TRBV20-1	TRBJ1-6	14	CSASEVGPNSPLHF	TGCAGTGCTAGTGAGGTTGGACCAAATTCACCCCTCCACTTT
.	.	TRBV9	TRBJ2-2	14	CASASGVVPGELFF	TGTGCCAGCGCATCGGGAGTAGTCCCCGGGGAGCTGTTTTTT
.	.	TRBV6-1	TRBJ2-5	14	CASSSTSVGETQYF	TGTGCCAGCAGCAGTACATCCGTGGGGGAGACCCAGTACTTC
TRBD1	few	TRBV5-1	TRBJ2-1	15	CASSSGTALINEQFF	TGCGCCAGCAGCTCCGGGACAGCCCTTATCAATGAGCAGTTCTTC
TRBD2	.	TRBV12-3/TRBV12-4	TRBJ2-1	16	CASSPGGAPSYNEQFF	TGTGCCAGCAGTCCCGGGGGGGCGCCCTCCTACAATGAGCAGTTCTTC
.	.	TRBV7-9	TRBJ2-7	14	CASSGQGSSYEQYF	TGTGCCAGCAGTGGGCAGGGGAGCTCCTACGAGCAGTACTTC
TRBD2	few	TRBV7-8	TRBJ2-5	19	CASSSLPLGLAGEQETQYF	TGTGCCAGCAGCTCCCTACCCCTGGGACTAGCGGGGGAACAAGAGACCCAGTACTTC
.	few	TRBV15	TRBJ1-2	13	CATSRAENYGYTF	TGTGCCACCAGCAGAGCAGAAAACTATGGCTACACCTTC
.	.	TRBV5-5	TRBJ2-1	15	CASSLEGLGGNEQFF	TGTGCCAGCAGCTTGGAAGGGCTAGGCGGCAATGAGCAGTTCTTC
.	.	TRBV6-1	TRBJ2-1	14	CASRGHAFYNEQFF	TGTGCCAGCAGGGGACATGCCTTCTACAATGAGCAGTTCTTC
TRBD1	.	TRBV28	TRBJ2-1	15	CASAPPGQENNEQFF	TGTGCCAGCGCCCCCCCGGGACAGGAAAACAATGAGCAGTTCTTC
.	few	TRBV5-1	TRBJ1-4	16	CASSSRGDTTNEKLFF	TGCGCCAGCAGCTCCCGGGGGGACACAACTAATGAAAAACTGTTTTTT
.	.	TRBV5-7	TRBJ1-1	14	CASSFGPRGTEAFF	TGTGCCAGCAGCTTTGGCCCTCGGGGGACTGAAGCTTTCTTT
TRBD2	.	TRBV11-2	TRBJ2-3	17	CASSLDGAGGFADTQYF	TGTGCCAGCAGCTTAGATGGGGCGGGAGGGTTCGCAGATACGCAGTATTTT
TRBD2	many	TRBV6-1	TRBJ2-3	15	CASSPGLALTDTQYF	TGTGCCAGCAGCCCCGGACTAGCGCTGACAGATACGCAGTATTTT
.	.	TRBV12-3/TRBV12-4	TRBJ1-1	19	CASSSPAGGEWGMNTEAFF	TGTGCCAGCAGTTCCCCCGCGGGAGGGGAGTGGGGTATGAACACTGAAGCTTTCTTT
.	many	TRBV12-3/TRBV12-4	TRBJ2-1	15	CASSLEGGGYNEQFF	TGTGCCAGCAGTTTAGAGGGAGGCGGATACAATGAGCAGTTCTTC
.	few	TRBV9	TRBJ1-1	15	CASSASGTEGAEAFF	TGTGCCAGCAGCGCATCCGGGACCGAGGGGGCTGAAGCTTTCTTT
TRBD2	few	TRBV28	TRBJ2-3	16	CASSRRLAGTTDTQYF	TGTGCCAGCAGCCGACGACTAGCGGGCACTACAGATACGCAGTATTTT
TRBD1	few	TRBV5-6	TRBJ2-2	15	CASSWGQGKSGELFF	TGTGCCAGCAGCTGGGGACAGGGGAAGTCCGGGGAGCTGTTTTTT
.	.	TRBV12-3/TRBV12-4	TRBJ1-4	12	CASSSWGEKLFF	TGTGCCAGCAGTTCCTGGGGTGAAAAACTGTTTTTT
TRBD1	.	TRBV10-3	TRBJ1-1	14	CAISQTTGFTEAFF	TGTGCCATCAGCCAGACGACAGGGTTCACTGAAGCTTTCTTT
TRBD2	.	TRBV20-1	TRBJ2-5	13	CSALGTSGETQYF	TGCAGTGCCCTCGGGACTAGCGGGGAGACCCAGTACTTC
TRBD2	.	TRBV7-8	TRBJ2-7	15	CASKLTSGTPYEQYF	TGTGCCAGCAAGCTCACTAGCGGGACTCCCTACGAGCAGTACTTC
TRBD2	.	TRBV11-1	TRBJ2-7	15	CASSMASGGSYEQYF	TGTGCCAGCAGCATGGCTTCTGGCGGGAGCTACGAGCAGTACTTC
TRBD2	.	TRBV20-1	TRBJ2-1	15	CSARPSRGGNNEQFF	TGCAGTGCTAGACCCTCTCGCGGGGGAAACAATGAGCAGTTCTTC
TRBD2	many	TRBV15	TRBJ2-1	15	CATSRDSGGPNEQFF	TGTGCCACCAGCAGAGATAGCGGGGGGCCTAATGAGCAGTTCTTC
.	.	TRBV2	TRBJ2-7	13	CASTTEEGYEQYF	TGTGCCAGCACTACAGAGGAGGGCTACGAGCAGTACTTC
.	.	TRBV6-1	TRBJ2-2	13	CASSGRPSGELFF	TGTGCCAGCAGTGGAAGACCGTCCGGGGAGCTGTTTTTT
TRBD2	few	TRBV12-3/TRBV12-4	TRBJ2-1	15	CATTPGTSAYNEQFF	TGTGCCACCACCCCCGGGACTAGCGCCTACAATGAGCAGTTCTTC
TRBD1	.	TRBV3-1	TRBJ2-1	15	CASSVTGGLYNEQFF	TGTGCCAGCAGCGTTACAGGGGGGCTCTACAATGAGCAGTTCTTC
.	.	TRBV29-1	TRBJ2-7	12	CSVGNWAYEQYF	TGCAGCGTCGGTAATTGGGCCTACGAGCAGTACTTC
.	.	TRBV20-1	TRBJ2-7	11	CSAPLGSEQYF	TGCAGTGCCCCGCTGGGCTCCGAGCAGTACTTC
.	.	TRBV20-1	TRBJ1-3	13	CSVTGFGGNTIYF	TGCAGTGTCACAGGGTTTGGAGGAAACACCATATATTTT
TRBD1	.	TRBV5-1	TRBJ2-1	17	CASSEGTGGRNYNEQFF	TGCGCCAGCAGCGAGGGGACAGGGGGCAGAAACTACAATGAGCAGTTCTTC
.	few	TRBV12-3/TRBV12-4	TRBJ1-1	13	CASSFGGLTEAFF	TGTGCCAGCAGTTTCGGCGGACTCACTGAAGCTTTCTTT
TRBD2	few	TRBV6-1	TRBJ2-5	16	CASRSGTSGSGETQYF	TGTGCCAGCAGAAGTGGGACTAGCGGGAGTGGGGAGACCCAGTACTTC
.	few	TRBV25-1	TRBJ2-7	15	CASVRGRPSSYEQYF	TGTGCCAGCGTAAGGGGACGGCCGAGCTCCTACGAGCAGTACTTC
.	few	TRBV20-1	TRBJ2-5	13	CSARSRRQETQYF	TGCAGTGCTAGGAGTAGGAGGCAAGAGACCCAGTACTTC
.	few	TRBV15	TRBJ1-5	16	CATSSPSQYSNQPQHF	TGTGCCACCAGCAGCCCAAGCCAATATAGCAATCAGCCCCAGCATTTT
TRBD1	.	TRBV7-3	TRBJ2-1	13	CASSLTGGTEQFF	TGTGCCAGCAGCCTAACAGGGGGCACTGAGCAGTTCTTC
TRBD2	few	TRBV12-5	TRBJ2-3	15	CASGLASGVVDTQYF	TGTGCTAGTGGTTTGGCTAGCGGGGTAGTAGATACGCAGTATTTT
.	.	TRBV5-1	TRBJ2-7	13	CASSLNYPYEQYF	TGCGCCAGCAGCTTGAACTACCCCTACGAGCAGTACTTC
TRBD2	.	TRBV7-2	TRBJ2-2	12	CASSHSGGGLFF	TGTGCCAGCAGCCATTCCGGGGGGGGGCTGTTTTTT
.	few	TRBV5-1	TRBJ1-2	16	CASSPRERMANYGYTF	TGCGCCAGCAGCCCCCGGGAGCGCATGGCTAACTATGGCTACACCTTC
TRBD2	few	TRBV7-3	TRBJ2-2	19	CASSLGGSGGGSPNGELFF	TGTGCCAGCAGCTTAGGCGGATCAGGCGGGGGTAGCCCGAACGGGGAGCTGTTTTTT
.	few	TRBV20-1	TRBJ2-3	13	CSALAESTDTQYF	TGCAGTGCCTTAGCGGAGAGCACAGATACGCAGTATTTT
.	few	TRBV5-1	TRBJ2-3	14	CASSLRVAVDTQYF	TGCGCCAGCAGCTTGAGGGTAGCGGTGGATACGCAGTATTTT
.	many	TRBV7-9	TRBJ2-1	13	CASSLEANNEQFF	TGTGCCAGCAGCTTAGAGGCTAACAATGAGCAGTTCTTC
.	.	TRBV29-1	TRBJ2-1	12	CSAVGLYNEQFF	TGCAGCGCCGTGGGACTTTACAATGAGCAGTTCTTC